What follows is one TCR beta chain and its context. Germline is not matched at one junction end, which may reflect a read error. RNA was extracted from bulk tissue without any cell sorting. Newly diagnosed lung cancer patients had thoracic surgery in China, August–late 2014, without prior chemotherapy. Germline CDR1 SQVTM, CDR2 ANQGSEA. This CDR3 region has 14 residues. This entry belongs to a study of tumor and adjacent non-tumor tissue in lung cancer. A modified ARM-PCR protocol with three rounds of nested PCR amplified TCRbeta. TCRdb ran MiXCR on the multiplex PCR reads and lists one entry per CDR3 protein. Of about 80,000 distinct CDR3 sequences in the sample, around 85% were seen once.

The chain carries TRBV29-1 and TRBJ2-2; a possible D gene is TRBD1 (8 bases). This sequence originates from a woman aged 45-65 years with non-small cell lung cancer. The sequenced sample consisted of lung tumor tissue. CDR3 nucleotides: TGCAGCGTACGGGACAGGACTAACAGCGGGGAGTTGTTTTTT. It yields the protein CSVRDRTNSGELFF.